The clone carrying this T cell receptor beta chain was detected many times. This sample stems from a study of T cells in Graves' hyperthyroidism and ophthalmopathy. Amplified TCR beta CDR3 regions derived from RNA transcripts. HTBI primers were used for first-round RT-PCR of the TCR CDR3. TCRdb itself ran the multiplex PCR reads through MiXCR, one entry per CDR3 protein. The data contain around 520,000 distinct CDR3 sequences, about 24% of them singletons. Each diagnosis drew on symptoms, thyroxine, TRAb, thyroid ultrasound and orbital computed tomography findings. The germline gives CDR1 SGHRS, CDR2 YFSETQ. V lost 3 bases to trimming and J lost 6 bases, with 18 bases between them. The CDR3 is 16 amino acids.

Sample: blood. The receptor's source is a woman in her twenties or thirties with Graves' ophthalmopathy. V gene TRBV5-1 combines with J gene TRBJ2-2; possibly TRBD1 for D (5 bases). The CDR3 reads CASSSLGDQLAGELFF. The CDR3 DNA sequence: TGCGCCAGCAGCTCGTTAGGGGATCAACTCGCCGGGGAGCTGTTTTTT.